This T cell receptor (beta chain) is drawn from a study of Ad26.COV2.S vaccination and SARS-CoV-2 variants. Study findings and constraints: Spike-specific TCR breadth was greater in vaccine than placebo recipients.

Treatment described: 15 to 20 received Ad26.COV2.S at low or high dose, single or two shots; about 5 received placebo; per-sample allocation not given. Collection of the samples took place on day 63 after the first injection of vaccine or placebo. This CDR3 has 14 residues. Germline lookup yields CDR1 SGHRS and CDR2 YFSETQ. After removal of 7 bases from V and 3 bases from J, the junction contained 3 bases not matched to a gene. Only in-frame clones appear in the TCRdb table, and some are missing; sequencing was by immunoSEQ multiplex PCR. Counted here are about 680,000 clones, more than 80% occurring once; the ten biggest clones make up over 1.3%. This clone was recorded a few times. Its antigen is still unknown. Other DNA sequences within the sample encode an identical CDR3.

The source is a person aged 18-65 years who received the Ad26.COV2.S COVID-19 vaccine or a placebo. Here the sequenced sample was peripheral blood, taken in a trial of Ad26.COV2.S vaccine versus placebo. The chain couples TRBV5-1 to TRBJ2-1; 11 nucleotides match TRBD2. The CDR3: CASAGTSGYNEQFF. The CDR3 DNA reads as TGCGCCAGCGCCGGGACTAGCGGCTACAATGAGCAGTTCTTC.